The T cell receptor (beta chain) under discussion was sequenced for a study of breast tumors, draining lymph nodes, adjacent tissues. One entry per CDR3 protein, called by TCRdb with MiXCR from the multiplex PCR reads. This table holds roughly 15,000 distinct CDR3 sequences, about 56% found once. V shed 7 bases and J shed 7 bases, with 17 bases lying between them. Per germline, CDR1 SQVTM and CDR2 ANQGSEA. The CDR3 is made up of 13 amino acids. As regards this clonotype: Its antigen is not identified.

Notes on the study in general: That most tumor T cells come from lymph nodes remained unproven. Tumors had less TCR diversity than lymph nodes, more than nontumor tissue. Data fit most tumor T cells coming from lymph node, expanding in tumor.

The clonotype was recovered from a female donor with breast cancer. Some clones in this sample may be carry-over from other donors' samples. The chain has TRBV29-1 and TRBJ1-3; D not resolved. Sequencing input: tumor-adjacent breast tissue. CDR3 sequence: CSARGTGVNTIYF. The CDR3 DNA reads TGCAGCGCCCGCGGAACCGGGGTTAACACCATATATTTT.